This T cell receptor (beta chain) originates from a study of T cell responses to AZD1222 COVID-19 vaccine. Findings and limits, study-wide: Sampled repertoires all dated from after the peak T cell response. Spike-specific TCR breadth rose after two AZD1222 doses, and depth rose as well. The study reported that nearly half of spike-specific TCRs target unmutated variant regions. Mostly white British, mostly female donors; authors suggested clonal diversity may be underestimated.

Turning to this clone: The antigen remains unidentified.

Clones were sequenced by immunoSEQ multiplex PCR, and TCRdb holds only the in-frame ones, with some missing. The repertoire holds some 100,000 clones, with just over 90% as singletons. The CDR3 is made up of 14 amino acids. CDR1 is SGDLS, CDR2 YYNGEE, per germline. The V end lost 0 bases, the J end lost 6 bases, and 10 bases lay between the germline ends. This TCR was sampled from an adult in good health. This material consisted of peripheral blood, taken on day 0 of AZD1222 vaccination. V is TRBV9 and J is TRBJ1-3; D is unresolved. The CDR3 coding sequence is TGTGCCAGCAGCGTAGGCGGGGAAGCAAACACCATATATTTT. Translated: CASSVGGEANTIYF.